This T cell receptor (beta chain) stems from a study of T cells after yellow fever vaccination. This clonotype came up a few times. The antigen is not known. Template switching by 5'RACE produced TCR cDNA, adding a universal primer site and UMIs. TCRdb called the 5' RACE reads again in MiXCR, with one record for every CDR3 protein. The table shows some 350,000 distinct CDR3 sequences, with roughly 4.3% occurring only once. Study results and caveats: Peaking faster, on day 5 versus 15, the secondary response was nonetheless weaker.

This CDR3 has 16 residues. V was clipped by 0 bases and J by 4 bases, with 16 bases between them. Germline CDR1 DFQATT, CDR2 SNEGSKA (reference sequence). This TCR was recovered from a man younger than 30 who received the YFV17D yellow fever vaccine. The chain joins TRBV20-1 to TRBJ2-1; D may be TRBD2 (6 bases). The input for sequencing was PBMCs, taken 5 days after the yellow fever booster vaccination. The CDR3 DNA follows: TGCAGTGCTAGAGATTATAAGCGGGCTACTTACAATGAGCAGTTCTTC. Its protein product is CSARDYKRATYNEQFF.